The 28 T cell receptor beta chains given below trace back to one sample, sequenced in a study of cytomegalovirus exposure and HLA in healthy donors (TCRdb year 2017). The library came from the immunoSEQ multiplex PCR assay. The multiplex PCR relied on a mix of 60 forward primers for TCR Vbeta segments and 13 reverse primers for TCR Jbeta segments. TCRdb stores this immuneACCESS table with in-frame sequences only. Part of the clones is absent; in the studies checked, under half of the shortfall reflects unresolved V genes, and no reason is known for the rest. This sample lists 45,000 to 65,000 clones; 72% were detected once. The ten largest clones add up to less than 25% of the sample. What was sequenced was PBMCs. The receptors were sampled from a woman between 50 and 59 years old in good health and CMV-seropositive.

V gene TRBV5-6 combines with J gene TRBJ1-5, with a tentative D call TRBD1 (6 bases). Germline values: CDR1 SGHDT, CDR2 YYEEEE. The V gene lost 1 base and the J gene lost 9 bases, with 11 bases spanning the gap. The CDR3 contains 13 residues. CDR3 residues: CASSLTGRLPQHF. In DNA, the CDR3 is TGTGCCAGCAGCTTGACAGGGCGGTTGCCCCAGCATTTT.

V and J are TRBV5-6 and TRBJ2-3; the match to TRBD2 covers 8 bases. V dropped 1 base and J dropped 3; count of bases not matched to a gene: 7. Germline V gene sequence: CDR1 SGHDT, CDR2 YYEEEE. This CDR3 has 16 amino acids. The CDR3 loop reads CASSLTGGAATDTQYF. CDR3 sequence (DNA): TGTGCCAGCAGCTTGACGGGGGGGGCGGCTACAGATACGCAGTATTTT.

The chain combines TRBV6-5 with TRBJ1-5; D is unresolved. The CDR3 sequence is 12 residues long. V was shortened by 6 bases and J by 7 bases, with 10 bases between the two germline ends. The germline gives CDR1 MNHEY, CDR2 SVGAGI. The CDR3 reads CASRGRNQPQHF. In nucleotides, the CDR3 is TGTGCCAGCAGGGGCAGGAACCAGCCCCAGCATTTT.

The chain joins TRBV4-1 to TRBJ1-1; D unclear. The germline V and J ends were trimmed by 3 bases and 6 bases, with 14 bases remaining between them. Germline lookup yields CDR1 MGHRA and CDR2 YSYEKL. The CDR3 covers 14 residues. For the CDR3, the DNA is TGCGCCAGCAGCCAGATTGGGGAGGCGGCTGAAGCTTTCTTT. Encoded protein: CASSQIGEAAEAFF.

V and J are TRBV27 and TRBJ2-5, with D perhaps TRBD1 (7 bases). There are 16 residues in the CDR3. V lost 7 bases, J lost 3 bases, and 21 bases lay in between. From germline, CDR1 is MNHEY and CDR2 SMNVEV (reference sequence). DNA of the CDR3: TGTGCCAGCACCCCCGCCCTTGGAGGGGGCAAAGAGACCCAGTACTTC. Translation: CASTPALGGGKETQYF.

The V gene is TRBV7-9, the J gene TRBJ2-3; TRBD2 might be the D (7 bases). The CDR3 is 17 residues long. In germline, CDR1 is SEHNR, CDR2 FQNEAQ (reference sequence). Trimming took 0 bases from V and 5 from J, leaving 18 bases between them. The CDR3 protein is CASSLAAGRGPGDTQYF. The CDR3, as DNA: TGTGCCAGCAGCTTAGCTGCGGGGCGGGGGCCGGGAGATACGCAGTATTTT. Full variable domain (rest looked up from reference TRBV7-9 and TRBJ2-3): DTGVSQNPRHKITKRGQNVTFRCDPISEHNRLYWYRQTLGQGPEFLTYFQNEAQLEKSRLLSDRFSAERPKGSFSTLEIQRTEQGDSAMYLCASSLAAGRGPGDTQYFGPGTRLTVL.

This chain connects TRBV6-6 to TRBJ1-2; 7 bases align to TRBD1. V trimming: 4 bases; J trimming: 1 base; junction bases outside the gene matches: 3. The CDR3 sequence is 14 residues long. Germline V gives CDR1 MNHNY, CDR2 SVGAGI (reference sequence). The DNA for the CDR3 is TGTGCCAGCAGTTCGACAGGGAATAACTATGGCTACACCTTC. The encoded protein is CASSSTGNNYGYTF.

The chain uses TRBV5-1 and TRBJ1-5; 8 bases match TRBD1. CDR1 and CDR2 (germline): SGHRS, YFSETQ. V lost 4 bases to trimming and J lost 2 bases; unmatched junction nucleotides: 5. The CDR3 length is 15 residues. The CDR3 here is CASSPGGQGNQPQHF. The DNA of the CDR3 is TGCGCCAGCAGCCCCGGGGGACAGGGCAATCAGCCCCAGCATTTT. The whole variable domain, filled in from reference TRBV5-1 and TRBJ1-5, reads KAGVTQTPRYLIKTRGQQVTLSCSPISGHRSVSWYQQTPGQGLQFLFEYFSETQRNKGNFPGRFSGRQFSNSRSEMNVSTLELGDSALYLCASSPGGQGNQPQHFGDGTRLSIL.

Only one count was recorded for this clone. This chain uses TRBV10-3 with TRBJ1-6; 11 bases are a match to TRBD1. J was trimmed by 9 bases and V by 8 bases; bases with no gene match: 6. The CDR3 runs to 14 residues. The germline CDR1 and CDR2 sequences are ENHRY and SYGVKD. The CDR3 spells CAIRSGTGGSPLHF. CDR3 DNA: TGTGCCATCCGCTCTGGGACAGGGGGTTCACCCCTCCACTTT.

The chain carries TRBV2 and TRBJ1-3; TRBD1 aligns across 8 bases. J gave up 0 bases and V 4 bases, and 8 bases lay outside the gene matches. The CDR3 runs to 17 residues. CDR1 is SNHLY and CDR2 is FYNNEI in the germline V gene. CDR3 region: CASSVLQGGGSGNTIYF. In DNA, the CDR3 is TGTGCCAGCAGTGTACTACAGGGGGGAGGCTCTGGAAACACCATATATTTT.

The CDR3 nucleotides are TGTGCCAGCAGCCCCCCGGGGGGGCAGGGGTGGAATGAGCAGTTCTTC. Protein: CASSPPGGQGWNEQFF. This sequence joins TRBV7-3 and TRBJ2-1, with TRBD2 identical over 8 bases. The CDR3 loop spans 16 amino acids. Trimming took 5 bases from V and 7 from J; bases not matched to a gene: 13. Per germline, CDR1 SGHTA and CDR2 FQGTGA.

This clone was seen more than once but under ten times. The rearrangement links TRBV2 to TRBJ1-5; D not resolved. The V gene lost 4 bases and the J gene lost 7 bases, with 11 bases spanning the gap. CDR3 length equals 13 residues. Germline V gene lookup returns CDR1 SNHLY and CDR2 FYNNEI. The DNA for the CDR3 is TGTGCCAGCAGTGTTGAGGGAGGCCAGCCCCAGCATTTT. Its translation: CASSVEGGQPQHF.

Concerning this clone: This specimen includes other DNA sequences encoding the same CDR3. The genes are TRBV29-1 and TRBJ1-2; D uncertain. The V end lost 4 bases, the J end lost 6 bases, and 9 bases lay between the germline ends. The CDR3 extends over 11 amino acids. Germline V gene data show CDR1 as SQVTM and CDR2 as ANQGSEA. The CDR3 DNA reads TGCAGCGTTGGAGGAGATGATGGCTACACCTTC. Translation gives CSVGGDDGYTF. Complete variable domain (other parts from reference TRBV29-1 and TRBJ1-2): SAVISQKPSRDICQRGTSLTIQCQVDSQVTMMFWYRQQPGQSLTLIATANQGSEATYESGFVIDKFPISRPNLTFSTLTVSNMSPEDSSIYLCSVGGDDGYTFGSGTRLTVV.

V is TRBV6-6 and J is TRBJ2-7; D is perhaps TRBD1 (6 bases). V was clipped by 6 bases and J by 5 bases, with 14 bases between them. The CDR3 has 13 amino acids. The germline CDR1 and CDR2 sequences are MNHNY and SVGAGI (reference sequence). The CDR3 bases are TGTGCCAGCAGCCTACAGGGTTTCCACGAGCAGTACTTC. Amino acid sequence: CASSLQGFHEQYF.

The V gene is TRBV28, the J gene TRBJ2-4, with TRBD1 as a possible D gene (5 bases). This CDR3 has 13 residues. Germline V gene sequence: CDR1 MDHEN, CDR2 SYDVKM. V was trimmed by 4 bases and J by 5 bases, leaving 9 bases between them. The CDR3 DNA reads as TGTGCCAGCAGTTCGTTCAGGGAAAACATTCAGTACTTC. Protein sequence: CASSSFRENIQYF.

To note about this clone: At the DNA level, this CDR3 is encoded by other sequences in the same sample as well. This chain uses TRBV29-1 with TRBJ2-3, with D perhaps matching TRBD2 (5 bases). V lost 2 bases and J 4 bases, leaving 7 bases between the germline ends. Germline lookup yields CDR1 SQVTM and CDR2 ANQGSEA. The CDR3 extends over 12 amino acids. The DNA for the CDR3 is TGCAGCGTTGAACGGGGTGCAGATACGCAGTATTTT. Its translation: CSVERGADTQYF.

The rearrangement links TRBV9 to TRBJ1-1, with TRBD1 identical over 8 bases. The germline V gene has CDR1 SGDLS and CDR2 YYNGEE. The CDR3 length is 15 residues. The V segment lost 3 bases and the J segment 1 base; nucleotides outside the gene matches: 5. CDR3 DNA sequence: TGTGCCAGCAGCGAAACGACAGGGGCGAACACTGAAGCTTTCTTT. Its translation is CASSETTGANTEAFF.

This clone was seen just once. The V call is TRBV27, the J call TRBJ1-2; 8 bases match TRBD1. Germline V CDR1 and CDR2: MNHEY, SMNVEV (reference sequence). Losses at the gene ends were 1 base for V and 7 bases for J; bases not matched to a gene: 5. The CDR3 has 14 residues. CDR3 amino acids: CASSLFGQGVGYTF. DNA of the CDR3: TGTGCCAGCAGTTTATTCGGACAGGGTGTTGGCTACACCTTC.

This sequence joins TRBV13 and TRBJ2-1, with 7 bases aligning to TRBD2. The CDR3 loop spans 15 amino acids. Germline V lookup: CDR1 PRHDT, CDR2 FYEKMQ (reference sequence). Trimming at V came to 5 bases and at J to 5 bases, leaving 9 bases not matched to a gene. The CDR3 spells CASSPDTSDHNEQFF. The CDR3 nucleotides are TGTGCCAGCAGCCCAGACACTAGCGACCACAATGAGCAGTTCTTC.

The chain combines TRBV19 with TRBJ1-1; 7 bases fit TRBD1. Germline lookup yields CDR1 LNHDA and CDR2 SQIVND (reference sequence). V was clipped by 2 bases and J by 2 bases; unmatched bases: 11. The CDR3 contains 17 residues. The CDR3 DNA reads TGTGCCAGTAGTATATCCGGGACAGCTATACTTAACACTGAAGCTTTCTTT. Amino acid sequence: CASSISGTAILNTEAFF.

V and J are TRBV15 and TRBJ2-5; D might be TRBD2 (7 bases). The germline CDR1 and CDR2 sequences are LNHNV and YYDKDF (reference sequence). This CDR3 is built from 13 residues. Trimming took off 2 bases at V and 5 bases at J, with 9 bases between the two ends. CDR3 DNA sequence: TGTGCCACCAGCAGACGGGGGGCCGAGACCCAGTACTTC. Amino acids: CATSRRGAETQYF.

The DNA for the CDR3 is TGTGCCAGCAGTGAAGCTGACAGGGGCACCTACGAGCAGTACTTC. It codes for CASSEADRGTYEQYF. The chain links TRBV2 to TRBJ2-7, with 8 bases identical to TRBD1. The CDR3 has 15 amino acids. CDR1 and CDR2 from the germline V gene are SNHLY and FYNNEI. J lost 2 bases, V lost 0 bases, and 3 bases had no gene match.

V usage is TRBV18 and J usage is TRBJ1-1, with TRBD1 as a possible D gene (6 bases). Trimming stripped 6 bases from V and 4 bases from J, with 15 bases between. CDR1 and CDR2 from the germline V gene are KGHSH and LQKENI. This CDR3 region has 14 residues. In DNA form, the CDR3 reads TGTGCCAGCTCGCCTCCAGGGGAATTCACTGAAGCTTTCTTT. Translating it yields CASSPPGEFTEAFF.

The CDR3 loop reads CASSVGSSPYNEQFF. The CDR3 DNA reads as TGTGCCAGCAGCGTAGGTTCTAGCCCCTACAATGAGCAGTTCTTC. The gene calls are TRBV9 and TRBJ2-1; tentative D call: TRBD2 (5 bases). This CDR3 contains 15 residues. Germline CDR1 SGDLS, CDR2 YYNGEE. V dropped 0 bases and J dropped 2 bases, with 9 bases sitting between them.

The chain has TRBV6-5 and TRBJ1-6, with D uncertain. CDR1 is MNHEY, CDR2 SVGAGI, per germline. V gave up 6 bases and J gave up 6 bases, with 9 bases separating them. The CDR3 runs 13 residues. CDR3 region: CASRREGNSPLHF. The CDR3 bases are TGTGCCAGCAGGAGAGAGGGTAATTCACCCCTCCACTTT.

The table lists this clone with a count of one. V and J are TRBV5-4 and TRBJ2-7, with D perhaps matching TRBD1 (6 bases). The CDR3 length is 14 residues. CDR1 is SGHNT and CDR2 is YYREEE in the germline V gene (reference sequence). The V end lost 2 bases, the J end lost 2 bases, and 11 bases lay between the germline ends. The CDR3, as DNA: TGTGCCAGCAGCTTCAATCCAGGGGCCTACGAGCAGTACTTC. Residues: CASSFNPGAYEQYF.

The genes are TRBV9 and TRBJ2-1; D ambiguous. V shed 3 bases and J shed 4 bases, with 17 bases lying between them. Germline CDR1 is SGDLS and CDR2 is YYNGEE. CDR3 length: 16 residues. The CDR3, as DNA: TGTGCCAGCAGCGCCCCATTTGGTGCCGGGTACAATGAGCAGTTCTTC. Amino acids: CASSAPFGAGYNEQFF.

The V gene is TRBV2, the J gene TRBJ2-7; 10 bases fit TRBD2. The V gene's germline CDR1 is SNHLY and CDR2 FYNNEI. V trimming: 8 bases; J trimming: 3 bases; junction bases outside the gene matches: 4. CDR3 length equals 13 residues. CDR3 residues: CASLEREGYEQYF. The CDR3 nucleotides are TGTGCCAGCCTGGAGCGGGAGGGCTACGAGCAGTACTTC. Combining the CDR3 with reference TRBV2 and TRBJ2-7 gives the whole variable domain EPEVTQTPSHQVTQMGQEVILRCVPISNHLYFYWYRQILGQKVEFLVSFYNNEISEKSEIFDDQFSVERPDGSNFTLKIRSTKLEDSAMYFCASLEREGYEQYFGPGTRLTVT.